Detailed here is one T cell receptor beta chain. Antigen: not known. This PCR relied on a set of 60 Vbeta primers and 13 Jbeta primers. Produced via immunoSEQ multiplex PCR; TCRdb's table is partial and in-frame only. Of 75,000 to 100,000 clones listed, about four fifths are singletons. This record comes from a study of cytomegalovirus exposure and HLA in healthy donors. Background on the study: Of the donors genotyped, 398 in all, less than 90% fell in the Caucasian-associated ancestry cluster.

Notes on the study in general: A missense DCLRE1C variant was associated with V- and J-gene trimming of TCR beta chains in a later analysis, and an independent cohort replicated the association. As was reported, the HLA-A and HLA-B alleles of most subjects were accurately predicted from TCR beta sequences. In a later analysis, HLA-associated TCR beta chains were more clonally expanded than equally common others.

The CDR3 has 18 amino acids. The ends lost 2 bases at V and 5 bases at J; junction bases unmatched: 8. CDR1 and CDR2 from the germline V gene are SGHDN and FVKESK. This TCR was recovered from a middle-aged man in good health and CMV-seropositive. The sequencing input was PBMCs. The chain carries TRBV14 and TRBJ2-2; TRBD2 aligns across 13 bases. The CDR3 spells CASSQFDRLAGGTGELFF. CDR3 bases: TGTGCCAGCAGCCAATTCGACAGACTAGCGGGAGGAACCGGGGAGCTGTTTTTT.